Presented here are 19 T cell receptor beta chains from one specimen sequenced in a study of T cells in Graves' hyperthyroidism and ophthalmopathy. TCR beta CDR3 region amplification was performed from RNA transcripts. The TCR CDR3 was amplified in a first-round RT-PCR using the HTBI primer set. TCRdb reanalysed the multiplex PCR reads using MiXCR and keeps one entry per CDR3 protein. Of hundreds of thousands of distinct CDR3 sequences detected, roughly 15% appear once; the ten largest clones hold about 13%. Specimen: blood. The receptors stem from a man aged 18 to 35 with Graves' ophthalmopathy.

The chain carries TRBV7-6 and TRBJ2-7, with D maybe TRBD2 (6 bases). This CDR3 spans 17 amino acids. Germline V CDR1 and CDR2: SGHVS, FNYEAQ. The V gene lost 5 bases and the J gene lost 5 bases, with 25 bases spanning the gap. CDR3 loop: CASSDRRSSLERDEQYF. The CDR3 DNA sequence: TGTGCCAGCAGCGACCGGCGGTCTAGCCTCGAGCGGGACGAGCAGTACTTC.

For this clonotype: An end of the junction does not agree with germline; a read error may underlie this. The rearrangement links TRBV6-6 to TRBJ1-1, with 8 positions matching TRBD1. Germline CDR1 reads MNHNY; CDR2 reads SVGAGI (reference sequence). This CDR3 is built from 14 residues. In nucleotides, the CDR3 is TGTGCCAGCAGTTACCTCGATAGGACAGGGAGGGATCTCTTT. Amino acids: CASSYLDRTGRDLF.

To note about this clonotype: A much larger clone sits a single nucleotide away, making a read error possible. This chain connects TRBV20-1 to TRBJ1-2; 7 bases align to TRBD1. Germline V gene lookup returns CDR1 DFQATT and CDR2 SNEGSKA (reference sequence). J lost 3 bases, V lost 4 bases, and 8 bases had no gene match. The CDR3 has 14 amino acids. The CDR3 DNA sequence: TGCAGTGCTATGACAGGGAGGGCCGACTATGGCTACACCTTC. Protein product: CSAMTGRADYGYTF.

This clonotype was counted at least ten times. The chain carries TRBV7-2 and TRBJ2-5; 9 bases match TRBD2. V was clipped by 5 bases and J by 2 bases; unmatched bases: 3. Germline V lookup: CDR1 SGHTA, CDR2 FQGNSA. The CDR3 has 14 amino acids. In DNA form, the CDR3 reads TGTGCCAGCAGCCCTAGCGGGACTCAAGAGACCCAGTACTTC. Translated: CASSPSGTQETQYF.

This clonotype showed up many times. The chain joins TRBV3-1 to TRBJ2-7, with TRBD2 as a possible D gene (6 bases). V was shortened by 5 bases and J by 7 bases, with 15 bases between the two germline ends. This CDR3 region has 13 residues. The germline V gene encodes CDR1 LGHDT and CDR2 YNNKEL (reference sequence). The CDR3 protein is CASSSDGTQEQYF. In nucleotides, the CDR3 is TGTGCCAGCAGCTCGGACGGGACTCAGGAGCAGTACTTC.

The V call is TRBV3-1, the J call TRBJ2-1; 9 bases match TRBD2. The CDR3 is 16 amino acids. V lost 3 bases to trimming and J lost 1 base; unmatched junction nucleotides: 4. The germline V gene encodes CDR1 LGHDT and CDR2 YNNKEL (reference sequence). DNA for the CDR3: TGTGCCAGCAGCCAGCCGGGACTAGCTTCCTACAATGAGCAGTTCTTC. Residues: CASSQPGLASYNEQFF.

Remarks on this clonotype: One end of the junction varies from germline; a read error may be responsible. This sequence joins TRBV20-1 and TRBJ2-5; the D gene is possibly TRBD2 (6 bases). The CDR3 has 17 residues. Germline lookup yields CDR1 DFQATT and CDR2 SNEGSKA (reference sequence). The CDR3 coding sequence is TGCAGTGCTAGAGGCTCTTACACCGGGACTTCCCAAAAGACCCAGTACTTC. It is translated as CSARGSYTGTSQKTQYF.

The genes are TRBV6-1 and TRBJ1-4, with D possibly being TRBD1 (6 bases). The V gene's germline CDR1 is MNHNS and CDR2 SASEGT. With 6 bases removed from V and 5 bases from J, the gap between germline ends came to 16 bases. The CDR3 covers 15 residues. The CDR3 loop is CASSSEGGGNEKLFF. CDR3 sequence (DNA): TGTGCCAGCAGCTCCGAGGGGGGGGGAAATGAAAAACTGTTTTTT.

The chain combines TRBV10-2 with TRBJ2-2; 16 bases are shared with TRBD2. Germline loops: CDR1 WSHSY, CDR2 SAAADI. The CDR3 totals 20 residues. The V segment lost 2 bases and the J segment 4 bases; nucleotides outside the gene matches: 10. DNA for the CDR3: TGCGCCAGCAGTGAGCCGATGGGACTAGCGGGAGGGCCCAGCACCGGGGAGCTGTTTTTT. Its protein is CASSEPMGLAGGPSTGELFF.

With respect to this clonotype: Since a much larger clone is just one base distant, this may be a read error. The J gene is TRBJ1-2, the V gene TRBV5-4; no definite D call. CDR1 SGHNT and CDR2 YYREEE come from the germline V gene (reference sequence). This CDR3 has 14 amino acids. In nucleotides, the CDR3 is TGTGCCCGCAGCTTGCGTGAGGGCCTCTATGGCTACACCTTC. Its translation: CARSLREGLYGYTF. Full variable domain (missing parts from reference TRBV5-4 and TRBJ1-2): ETGVTQSPTHLIKTRGQQVTLRCSSQSGHNTVSWYQQALGQGPQFIFQYYREEENGRGNFPPRFSGLQFPNYSSELNVNALELDDSALYLCARSLREGLYGYTFGSGTRLTVV.

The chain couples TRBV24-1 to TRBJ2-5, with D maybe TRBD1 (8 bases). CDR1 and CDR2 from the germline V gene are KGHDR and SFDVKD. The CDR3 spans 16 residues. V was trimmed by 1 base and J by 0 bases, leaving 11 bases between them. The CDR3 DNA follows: TGTGCCACCAGTGATTTTACAGGGGGGGACCAAGAGACCCAGTACTTC. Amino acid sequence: CATSDFTGGDQETQYF.

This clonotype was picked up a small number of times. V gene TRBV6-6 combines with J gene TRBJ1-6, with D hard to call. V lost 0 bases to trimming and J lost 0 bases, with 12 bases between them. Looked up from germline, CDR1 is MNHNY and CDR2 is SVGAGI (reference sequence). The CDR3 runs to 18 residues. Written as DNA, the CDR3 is TGTGCCAGCAGTTACTCGATCGAGGTCAGCTCCTATAATTCACCCCTCCACTTT. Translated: CASSYSIEVSSYNSPLHF.

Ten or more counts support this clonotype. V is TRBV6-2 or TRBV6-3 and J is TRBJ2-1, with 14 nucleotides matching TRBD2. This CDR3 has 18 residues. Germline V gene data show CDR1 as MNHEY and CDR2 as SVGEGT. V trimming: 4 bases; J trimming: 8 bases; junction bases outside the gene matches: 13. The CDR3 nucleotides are TGTGCCAGCAGTTTCATTAGTCCGGGACTAGCGGGAGTCGATGAGCAGTTCTTC. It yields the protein CASSFISPGLAGVDEQFF.

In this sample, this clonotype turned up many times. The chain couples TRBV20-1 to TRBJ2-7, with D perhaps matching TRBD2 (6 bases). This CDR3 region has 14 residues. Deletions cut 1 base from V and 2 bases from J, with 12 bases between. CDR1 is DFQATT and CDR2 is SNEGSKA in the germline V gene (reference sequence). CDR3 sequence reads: CSARGLARPYEQYF. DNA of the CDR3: TGCAGTGCTAGAGGGCTAGCGAGACCCTACGAGCAGTACTTC.

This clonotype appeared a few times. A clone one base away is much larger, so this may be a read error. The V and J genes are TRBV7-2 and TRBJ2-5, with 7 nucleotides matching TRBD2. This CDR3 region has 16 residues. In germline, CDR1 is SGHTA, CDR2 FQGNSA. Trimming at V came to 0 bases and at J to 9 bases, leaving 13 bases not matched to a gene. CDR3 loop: CASSLAEFAAGGAQYF. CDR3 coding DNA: TGTGCCAGCAGCTTAGCAGAATTCGCGGCTGGGGGGGCCCAGTACTTC.

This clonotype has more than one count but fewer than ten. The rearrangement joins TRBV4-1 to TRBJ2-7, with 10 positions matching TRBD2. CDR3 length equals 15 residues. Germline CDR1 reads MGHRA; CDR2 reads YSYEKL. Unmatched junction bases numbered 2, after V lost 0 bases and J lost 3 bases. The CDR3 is CASSQELAGFYEQYF. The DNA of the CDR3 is TGCGCCAGCAGCCAAGAACTAGCGGGATTCTACGAGCAGTACTTC.

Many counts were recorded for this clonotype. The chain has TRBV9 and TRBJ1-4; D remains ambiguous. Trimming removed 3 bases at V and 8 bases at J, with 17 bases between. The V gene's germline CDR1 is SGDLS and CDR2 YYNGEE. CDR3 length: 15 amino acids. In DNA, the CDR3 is TGTGCCAGCAGCGAAGGAAGGGCCGCGGGGGAAAAACTGTTTTTT. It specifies CASSEGRAAGEKLFF.

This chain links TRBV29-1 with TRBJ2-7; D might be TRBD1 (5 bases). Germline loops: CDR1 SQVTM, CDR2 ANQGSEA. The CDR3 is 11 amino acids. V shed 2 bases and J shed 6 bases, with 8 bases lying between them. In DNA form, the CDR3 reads TGCAGCGTTGAAAAAAGGGGCGAGCAGTACTTC. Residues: CSVEKRGEQYF.

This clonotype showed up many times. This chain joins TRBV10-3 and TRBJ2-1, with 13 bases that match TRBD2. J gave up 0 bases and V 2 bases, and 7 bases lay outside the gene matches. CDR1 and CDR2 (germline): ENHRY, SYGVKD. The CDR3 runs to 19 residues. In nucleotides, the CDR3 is TGTGCCATCAGTGAGGGACTAGCGGGAGTTCGTGGCTCCTACAATGAGCAGTTCTTC. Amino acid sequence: CAISEGLAGVRGSYNEQFF.